Presented here are 10 T cell receptor beta chains from one specimen sequenced in a study of a mutant IDH1 vaccine in newly diagnosed glioma. Their antigens remain unidentified. Profiled with immunoSEQ multiplex PCR; TCRdb holds only in-frame clones, not every one. Of tens of thousands of clones listed, around 87% are singletons. The time point: week 35, safety follow-up. The vaccine gave 300 ug of a 20-mer mutant IDH1 peptide subcutaneously per dose. This sample comprised PBMCs, obtained from a glioma patient whose treatment included an IDH1 peptide vaccine. These receptor sequences come from a man aged 25-45 years with glioma.

This clone was detected only a few times. The chain employs TRBV2 and TRBJ1-1; a weak D match, TRBD1 (6 bases). The CDR3 totals 14 residues. Germline V gene sequence: CDR1 SNHLY, CDR2 FYNNEI. Trimming left V 6 bases short and J 5 bases short, with 16 bases between. The CDR3 nucleotides read TGTGCCAGCAGAGCTACAGGGAGGGGGACTGAAGCTTTCTTT. Protein product: CASRATGRGTEAFF.

The chain employs TRBV13 and TRBJ2-3; 11 bases match TRBD2. V shed 5 bases, J shed 3 bases, and the junction held 4 bases outside the gene matches. Germline V gene lookup returns CDR1 PRHDT and CDR2 FYEKMQ (reference sequence). The CDR3 contains 15 residues. DNA for the CDR3: TGTGCCAGCAGCATAACTAGCGGGAGAACAGATACGCAGTATTTT. Translation gives CASSITSGRTDTQYF.

The chain links TRBV27 to TRBJ1-2; 8 bases align to TRBD1. V was clipped by 6 bases and J by 5 bases; unmatched bases: 8. The CDR3 contains 14 residues. From germline, CDR1 is MNHEY and CDR2 SMNVEV (reference sequence). DNA of the CDR3: TGTGCCAGCAGATCACGGGGACAGGATTATGGCTACACCTTC. Translated, it gives CASRSRGQDYGYTF.

In this sample, this clone turned up once. The gene calls are TRBV15 and TRBJ1-1; a possible D gene is TRBD1 (5 bases). Between the trimmed V and J ends, which lost 5 bases and 6 bases, there was a span of 19 bases. Germline V gives CDR1 LNHNV, CDR2 YYDKDF (reference sequence). The CDR3 spans 15 residues. This CDR3 reads CATSWSPRVGAEAFF. For the CDR3, the DNA is TGTGCCACCAGCTGGTCGCCCAGGGTGGGAGCTGAAGCTTTCTTT. The full variable domain, rest sourced from reference TRBV15 and TRBJ1-1, is DAMVIQNPRYQVTQFGKPVTLSCSQTLNHNVMYWYQQKSSQAPKLLFHYYDKDFNNEADTPDNFQSRRPNTSFCFLDIRSPGLGDTAMYLCATSWSPRVGAEAFFGQGTRLTVV.

The chain carries TRBV7-8 and TRBJ2-7, with TRBD1 as a possible D gene (6 bases). The ends were cut back, 4 bases at V and 3 bases at J, with 16 bases in the middle. The germline gives CDR1 SGHVS, CDR2 FQNEAQ. The CDR3 spans 15 residues. The CDR3: CASSSTSTGGYEQYF. In DNA form, the CDR3 reads TGTGCCAGCAGCTCGACCTCGACAGGAGGCTACGAGCAGTACTTC.

The rearrangement joins TRBV7-9 to TRBJ1-1; D not resolved. The CDR3 has 14 amino acids. V dropped 5 bases and J dropped 4 bases, with 14 bases sitting between them. Germline V gene sequence: CDR1 SEHNR, CDR2 FQNEAQ (reference sequence). The DNA of the CDR3 is TGTGCCAGCAGCCCCCAAACGGGGTCCACTGAAGCTTTCTTT. This gives the protein CASSPQTGSTEAFF.

Comment on this clone: Other nucleotide sequences in the sample specify the same CDR3. V and J are TRBV7-9 and TRBJ1-1; D may be TRBD1 (6 bases). CDR1 SEHNR and CDR2 FQNEAQ come from the germline V gene (reference sequence). Trimming left V 4 bases short and J 2 bases short, with 11 bases between. The CDR3 contains 14 residues. CDR3 protein: CASSSQGGNTEAFF. Here the CDR3 DNA reads TGTGCCAGCAGCTCACAGGGAGGAAACACTGAAGCTTTCTTT.

V gene TRBV5-1 combines with J gene TRBJ2-7, with 11 bases lining up with TRBD1. In germline, CDR1 is SGHRS, CDR2 YFSETQ. The CDR3 loop spans 14 amino acids. Trimming at V came to 7 bases and at J to 4 bases, leaving 7 bases not matched to a gene. The CDR3 coding sequence is TGCGCCAGCTCTACCGGGACAGGGGGGTACGAGCAGTACTTC. Protein product: CASSTGTGGYEQYF.

The chain uses TRBV5-5 and TRBJ2-5; TRBD1 matches at 7 bases. V gave up 4 bases and J gave up 1 base; unmatched junction bases: 13. CDR1 and CDR2 (germline): SGHKS, YYEKEE (reference sequence). This CDR3 spans 17 amino acids. The CDR3: CASSHTGQAEAQETQYF. CDR3 nucleotides: TGTGCCAGCAGCCACACAGGACAGGCTGAAGCCCAAGAGACCCAGTACTTC.

The chain joins TRBV11-2 to TRBJ2-7, with a possible D match to TRBD1 (6 bases). The V gene lost 1 base and the J gene lost 7 bases, with 11 bases spanning the gap. Germline V gene data show CDR1 as SGHAT and CDR2 as FQNNGV. This CDR3 has 13 residues. DNA for the CDR3: TGTGCCAGCAGCTTAGCAGGGGCAGGAGAGCAGTACTTC. This sequence encodes CASSLAGAGEQYF.